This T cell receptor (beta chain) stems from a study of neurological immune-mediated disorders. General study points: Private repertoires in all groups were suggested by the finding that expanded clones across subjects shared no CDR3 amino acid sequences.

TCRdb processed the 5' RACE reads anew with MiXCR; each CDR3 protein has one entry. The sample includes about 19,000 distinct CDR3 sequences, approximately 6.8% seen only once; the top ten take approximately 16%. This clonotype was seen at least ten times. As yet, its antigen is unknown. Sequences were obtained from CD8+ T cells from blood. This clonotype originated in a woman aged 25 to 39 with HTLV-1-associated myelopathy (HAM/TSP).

CDR3 sequence (DNA): TGCAGTGTTAGGGAAAGAAGACAGAACACTGAAGCTTTCTTT. This encodes CSVRERRQNTEAFF. The V and J genes are TRBV20-1 and TRBJ1-1; D uncertain. From germline, CDR1 is DFQATT and CDR2 SNEGSKA (reference sequence). Trimming removed 7 bases at V and 1 base at J, with 16 bases between. The length of the CDR3 is 14 residues.